Each of the 14 T cell receptor beta chains below was sequenced from the same sample in a study of cytomegalovirus exposure and HLA in healthy donors. The repertoire was sequenced with immunoSEQ multiplex PCR; TCRdb's copy has only in-frame clones and lacks some. The sample lists about 260,000 clones, about 92% seen once, with approximately 3.1% in the top ten. Material: PBMCs. Receptors were obtained from a woman aged 25-40 years in good health and CMV-seronegative.

The J gene is TRBJ2-7, the V gene TRBV19, with D uncertain. The CDR3 has 13 amino acids. CDR1 is LNHDA and CDR2 is SQIVND in the germline V gene (reference sequence). V dropped 4 bases and J dropped 3 bases, with 10 bases sitting between them. The CDR3 loop is CASSTRLYYEQYF. DNA for the CDR3: TGTGCCAGTAGTACCCGCTTATACTACGAGCAGTACTTC. The full variable domain, in which reference TRBV19 and TRBJ2-7 provide the parts outside the CDR3, is DGGITQSPKYLFRKEGQNVTLSCEQNLNHDAMYWYRQDPGQGLRLIYYSQIVNDFQKGDIAEGYSVSREKKESFPLTVTSAQKNPTAFYLCASSTRLYYEQYFGPGTRLTVT.

The chain carries TRBV5-4 and TRBJ1-2; D is unclear. The CDR3 runs 12 residues. With 6 bases removed from V and 4 bases from J, the gap between germline ends came to 10 bases. The germline gives CDR1 SGHNT, CDR2 YYREEE (reference sequence). CDR3 nucleotide sequence: TGTGCCAGCACCAATCCGGGCTATGGCTACACCTTC. Amino acid sequence: CASTNPGYGYTF. Drawing the rest from reference TRBV5-4 and TRBJ1-2, the complete variable domain is ETGVTQSPTHLIKTRGQQVTLRCSSQSGHNTVSWYQQALGQGPQFIFQYYREEENGRGNFPPRFSGLQFPNYSSELNVNALELDDSALYLCASTNPGYGYTFGSGTRLTVV.

V usage is TRBV6-6 and J usage is TRBJ2-1; D is ambiguous. CDR1 and CDR2 from the germline V gene are MNHNY and SVGAGI (reference sequence). The germline V and J ends were trimmed by 8 bases and 0 bases, with 11 bases remaining between them. The CDR3 runs 14 residues. The CDR3, as DNA: TGTGCCAGCGGCTCACCTAGCTCCTACAATGAGCAGTTCTTC. Amino acids: CASGSPSSYNEQFF.

The genes are TRBV28 and TRBJ2-7; weak D call: TRBD1 (6 bases). The CDR3 totals 14 residues. Germline CDR1 and CDR2: MDHEN and SYDVKM. The V end lost 7 bases, the J end lost 5 bases, and 18 bases lay between the germline ends. The CDR3 DNA reads TGTGCCAGCATCCCAACGGGCCAGGGGCACGAGCAGTACTTC. Translation gives CASIPTGQGHEQYF.

The chain links TRBV7-2 to TRBJ2-7; D possibly uses TRBD1 or TRBD2 (5 bases each). V was shortened by 6 bases and J by 6 bases, with 12 bases between the two germline ends. Per germline, CDR1 SGHTA and CDR2 FQGNSA. The CDR3 spans 12 residues. This chain's CDR3 is CASSSLGVEQYF. CDR3 DNA sequence: TGTGCCAGCAGTTCGCTGGGGGTCGAGCAGTACTTC.

V gene TRBV30 combines with J gene TRBJ2-5; D not certain. Looked up from germline, CDR1 is GTSNPN and CDR2 is SVGIG (reference sequence). The CDR3 covers 13 residues. V was trimmed by 3 bases and J by 2 bases, leaving 10 bases between them. The CDR3 DNA is TGTGCCTGGAGGAGTATAGGACAAGAGACCCAGTACTTC. Its protein product is CAWRSIGQETQYF.

The chain is built from TRBV9 and TRBJ1-2, with D unclear. The V end was cut by 4 bases, the J end by 2 bases, with 12 bases between. From germline, CDR1 is SGDLS and CDR2 YYNGEE. The CDR3 runs 14 residues. The CDR3 region has the DNA TGTGCCAGCAGCTCCCAACAGCTAAACTATGGCTACACCTTC. Residues: CASSSQQLNYGYTF.

This chain uses TRBV6-5 with TRBJ1-4, with a weak D call TRBD1 (6 bases). Germline loops: CDR1 MNHEY, CDR2 SVGAGI. The CDR3 covers 15 residues. V was shortened by 6 bases and J by 0 bases, with 11 bases between the two germline ends. CDR3 nucleotide sequence: TGTGCCAGCAGAGATTCAGGGGCAACTAATGAAAAACTGTTTTTT. Protein: CASRDSGATNEKLFF.

This chain connects TRBV11-3 to TRBJ2-7, with D perhaps assigned TRBD1 or TRBD2 (5 bases each). The CDR3 consists of 16 residues. Germline CDR1 SGHNT, CDR2 YENEEA. The V end lost 5 bases, the J end lost 7 bases, and 24 bases lay between the germline ends. Here the CDR3 DNA reads TGTGCCAGCAGCCATGGACTTCAGGGACCCAGCGAGGAGCAGTACTTC. Translation gives CASSHGLQGPSEEQYF.

The V and J genes are TRBV18 and TRBJ1-5; perhaps TRBD1 as D (6 bases). CDR3 length equals 15 residues. V was clipped by 3 bases and J by 5 bases, with 14 bases between them. Looked up from germline, CDR1 is KGHSH and CDR2 is LQKENI. The CDR3 DNA is TGTGCCAGCTCACCCAACCGGGGGGCCGATCAGCCCCAGCATTTT. Translating gives CASSPNRGADQPQHF.

The chain recombines TRBV4-3 with TRBJ1-2; 9 nucleotides agree with TRBD1. This CDR3 comprises 14 residues. V shed 4 bases, J shed 3 bases, and the junction held 3 bases outside the gene matches. Germline-derived CDR1 and CDR2 are LGHNA and YSLEER. The chain's CDR3 is CASSRGQGDYGYTF. For the CDR3, the DNA is TGCGCCAGCAGCCGGGGACAGGGAGACTATGGCTACACCTTC.

The V call is TRBV4-1, the J call TRBJ2-7; D might be TRBD2 (6 bases). The CDR3 totals 13 residues. Germline V gives CDR1 MGHRA, CDR2 YSYEKL. V was pared by 3 bases and J by 9 bases, with 15 bases between. The CDR3: CASSQLPGLGQYF. CDR3 DNA: TGCGCCAGCAGCCAGCTCCCGGGACTGGGGCAGTACTTC.

The rearrangement links TRBV6-5 to TRBJ2-3, with TRBD1 identical over 7 bases. CDR3 length: 16 amino acids. Germline loops: CDR1 MNHEY, CDR2 SVGAGI. V lost 4 bases and J lost 1; bases outside the gene matches: 8. CDR3 DNA: TGTGCCAGCAGTTCTTCCCCAGGGGGTGGCACAGATACGCAGTATTTT. Protein product: CASSSSPGGGTDTQYF.

The count of this clone is one. The chain is built from TRBV27 and TRBJ2-5; TRBD1 is a possible D gene (5 bases). The germline CDR1 and CDR2 sequences are MNHEY and SMNVEV (reference sequence). Trimming left V 0 bases short and J 4 bases short, with 12 bases between. The CDR3 is 15 amino acids. The CDR3 reads CASSLSGRVRETQYF. The CDR3, as DNA: TGTGCCAGCAGTTTATCGGGCAGGGTCCGAGAGACCCAGTACTTC.